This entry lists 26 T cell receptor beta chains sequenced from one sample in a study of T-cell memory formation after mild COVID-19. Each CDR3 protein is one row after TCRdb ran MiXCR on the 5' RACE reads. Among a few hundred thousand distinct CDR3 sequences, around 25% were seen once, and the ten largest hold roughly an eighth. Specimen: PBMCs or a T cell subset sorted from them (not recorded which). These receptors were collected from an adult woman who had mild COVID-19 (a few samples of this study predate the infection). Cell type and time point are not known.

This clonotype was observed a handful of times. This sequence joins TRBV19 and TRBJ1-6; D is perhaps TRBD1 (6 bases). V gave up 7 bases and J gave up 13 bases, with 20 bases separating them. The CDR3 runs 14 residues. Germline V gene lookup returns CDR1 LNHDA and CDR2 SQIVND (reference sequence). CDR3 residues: CASTMGPSQGPLHF. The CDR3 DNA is TGTGCCAGTACCATGGGTCCCAGCCAGGGGCCCCTCCACTTT.

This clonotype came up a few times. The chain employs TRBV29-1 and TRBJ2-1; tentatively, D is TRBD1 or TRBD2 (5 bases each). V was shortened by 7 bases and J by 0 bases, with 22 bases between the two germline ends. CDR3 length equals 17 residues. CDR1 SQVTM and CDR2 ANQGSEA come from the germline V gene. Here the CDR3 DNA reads TGCAGCGCCAAGGGGCTAGCACGGTTATTCTCCTACAATGAGCAGTTCTTC. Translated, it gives CSAKGLARLFSYNEQFF.

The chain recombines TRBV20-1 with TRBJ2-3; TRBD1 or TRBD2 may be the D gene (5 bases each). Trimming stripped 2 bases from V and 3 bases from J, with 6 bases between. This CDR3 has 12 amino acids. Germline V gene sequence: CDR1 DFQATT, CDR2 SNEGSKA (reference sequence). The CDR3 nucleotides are TGCAGTGCTAGATGGGGGACAGATACGCAGTATTTT. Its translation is CSARWGTDTQYF.

The CDR3 protein is CASSESRTGNTEAFF. The CDR3 nucleotides are TGTGCCAGCAGTGAAAGTCGGACAGGGAACACTGAAGCTTTCTTT. The rearrangement uses TRBV2 and TRBJ1-1; 7 bases map to TRBD1. CDR1 and CDR2 (germline): SNHLY, FYNNEI. This CDR3 comprises 15 residues. V gave up 2 bases and J gave up 1 base; unmatched junction bases: 4.

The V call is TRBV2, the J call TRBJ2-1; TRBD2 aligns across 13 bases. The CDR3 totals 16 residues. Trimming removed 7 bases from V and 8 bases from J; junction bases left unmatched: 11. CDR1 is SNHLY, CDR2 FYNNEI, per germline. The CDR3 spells CASTTGTSGDVDEQFF. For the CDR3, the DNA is TGTGCCAGCACAACCGGGACTAGCGGGGACGTGGATGAGCAGTTCTTC.

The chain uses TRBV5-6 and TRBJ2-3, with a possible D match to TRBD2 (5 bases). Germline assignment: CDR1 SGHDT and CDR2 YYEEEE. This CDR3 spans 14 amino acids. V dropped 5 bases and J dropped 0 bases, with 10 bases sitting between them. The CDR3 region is CASRGRGSTDTQYF. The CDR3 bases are TGTGCCAGCAGAGGCAGAGGGAGCACAGATACGCAGTATTTT.

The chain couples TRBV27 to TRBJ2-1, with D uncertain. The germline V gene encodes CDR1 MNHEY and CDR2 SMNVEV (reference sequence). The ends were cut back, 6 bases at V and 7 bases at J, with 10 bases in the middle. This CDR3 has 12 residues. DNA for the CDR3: TGTGCCAGCAGGAACGGGTGGAATGAGCAGTTCTTC. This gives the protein CASRNGWNEQFF.

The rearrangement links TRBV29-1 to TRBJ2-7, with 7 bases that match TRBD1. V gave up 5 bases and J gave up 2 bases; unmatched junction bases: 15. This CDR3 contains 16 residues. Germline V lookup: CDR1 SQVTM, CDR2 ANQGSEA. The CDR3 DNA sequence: TGCAGCGTTCCCAGCCTAGACAGGGTCTATCCCTACGAGCAGTACTTC. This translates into CSVPSLDRVYPYEQYF.

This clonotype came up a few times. CDR3 nucleotide sequence: TGCGCCAGCAGCTTGGCCGGGGGAGGTCAGCCCCAGCATTTT. Encoded protein: CASSLAGGGQPQHF. This chain joins TRBV5-1 and TRBJ1-5; possible D gene TRBD1, 5 bases. Trimming removed 0 bases at V and 6 bases at J, with 10 bases between. Germline V gives CDR1 SGHRS, CDR2 YFSETQ. The CDR3 runs 14 residues.

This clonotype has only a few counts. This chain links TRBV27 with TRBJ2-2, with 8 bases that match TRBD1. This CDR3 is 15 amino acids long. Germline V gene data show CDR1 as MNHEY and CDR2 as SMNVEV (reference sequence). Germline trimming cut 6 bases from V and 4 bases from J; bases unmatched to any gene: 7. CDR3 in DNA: TGTGCCAGCAGAATGCCAGGGGGCATCACCGGGGAGCTGTTTTTT. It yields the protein CASRMPGGITGELFF.

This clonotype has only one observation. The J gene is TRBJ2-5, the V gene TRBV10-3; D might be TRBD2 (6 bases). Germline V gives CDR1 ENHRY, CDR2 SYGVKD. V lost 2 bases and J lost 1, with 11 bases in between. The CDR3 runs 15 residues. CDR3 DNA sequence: TGTGCCATCAGTGAGACTAGCAGCTTCCAAGAGACCCAGTACTTC. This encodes CAISETSSFQETQYF.

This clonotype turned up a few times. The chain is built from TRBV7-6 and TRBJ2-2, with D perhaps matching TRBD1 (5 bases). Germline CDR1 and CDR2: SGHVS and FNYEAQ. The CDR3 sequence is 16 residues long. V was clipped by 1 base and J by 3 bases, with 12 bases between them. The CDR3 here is CASSLGWGFDTGELFF. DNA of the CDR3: TGTGCCAGCAGCTTAGGATGGGGCTTCGACACCGGGGAGCTGTTTTTT. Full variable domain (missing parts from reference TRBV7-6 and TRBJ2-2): GAGVSQSPRYKVTKRGQDVALRCDPISGHVSLYWYRQALGQGPEFLTYFNYEAQQDKSGLPNDRFSAERPEGSISTLTIQRTEQRDSAMYRCASSLGWGFDTGELFFGEGSRLTVL.

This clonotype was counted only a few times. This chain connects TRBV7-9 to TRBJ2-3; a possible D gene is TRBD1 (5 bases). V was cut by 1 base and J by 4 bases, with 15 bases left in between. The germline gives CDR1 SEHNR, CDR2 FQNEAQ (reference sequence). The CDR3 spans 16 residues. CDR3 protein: CASSLDQGRSADTQYF. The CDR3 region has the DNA TGTGCCAGCAGCTTAGATCAGGGTAGGAGTGCAGATACGCAGTATTTT.

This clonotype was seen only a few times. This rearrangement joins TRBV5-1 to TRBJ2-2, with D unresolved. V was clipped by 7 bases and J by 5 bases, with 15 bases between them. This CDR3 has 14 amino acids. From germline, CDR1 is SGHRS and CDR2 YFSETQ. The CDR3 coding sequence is TGCGCCAGCTCCTTTGAGATGTCAACCGGGGAGCTGTTTTTT. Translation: CASSFEMSTGELFF.

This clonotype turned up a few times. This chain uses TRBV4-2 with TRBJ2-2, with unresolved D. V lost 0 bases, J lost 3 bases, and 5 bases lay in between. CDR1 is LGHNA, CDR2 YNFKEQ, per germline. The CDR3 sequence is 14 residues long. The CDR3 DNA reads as TGTGCCAGCAGCCAAGAAGGGCACACCGGGGAGCTGTTTTTT. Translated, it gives CASSQEGHTGELFF.

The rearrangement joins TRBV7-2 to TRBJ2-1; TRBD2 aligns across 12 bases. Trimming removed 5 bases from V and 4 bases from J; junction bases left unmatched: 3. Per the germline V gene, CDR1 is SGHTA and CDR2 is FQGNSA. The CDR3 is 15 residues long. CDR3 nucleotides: TGTGCCAGCAGCATGACTAGCGGGAGATACAATGAGCAGTTCTTC. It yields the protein CASSMTSGRYNEQFF.

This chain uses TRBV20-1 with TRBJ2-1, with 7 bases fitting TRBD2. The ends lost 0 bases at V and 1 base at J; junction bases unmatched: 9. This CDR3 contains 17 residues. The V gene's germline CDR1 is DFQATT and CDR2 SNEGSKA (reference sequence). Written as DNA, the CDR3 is TGCAGTGCTAGAGATCAGGATAGCGGGCCTTCCTACAATGAGCAGTTCTTC. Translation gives CSARDQDSGPSYNEQFF.

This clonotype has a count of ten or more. The CDR3: CASSPLAGGSYNEQFF. The CDR3 coding sequence is TGTGCCAGCAGCCCCCTGGCGGGAGGGTCCTACAATGAGCAGTTCTTC. The chain is built from TRBV18 and TRBJ2-1; 9 bases match TRBD2. The length of the CDR3 is 16 residues. CDR1 KGHSH and CDR2 LQKENI come from the germline V gene. V dropped 8 bases and J dropped 1; count of bases not matched to a gene: 9.

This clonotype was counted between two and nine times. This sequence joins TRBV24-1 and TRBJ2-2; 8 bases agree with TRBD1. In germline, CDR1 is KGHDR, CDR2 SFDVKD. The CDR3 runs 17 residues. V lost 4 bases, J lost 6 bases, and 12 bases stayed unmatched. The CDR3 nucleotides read TGTGCCACCAGTGACCAGCCGGGCAGGGGGCATGCCGGGGAGCTGTTTTTT. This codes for CATSDQPGRGHAGELFF.

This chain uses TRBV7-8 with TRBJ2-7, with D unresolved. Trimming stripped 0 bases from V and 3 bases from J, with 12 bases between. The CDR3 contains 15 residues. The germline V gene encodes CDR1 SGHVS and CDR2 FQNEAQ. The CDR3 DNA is TGTGCCAGCAGCTTAGCGATGCTCGCCCTCTACGAGCAGTACTTC. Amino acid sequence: CASSLAMLALYEQYF.

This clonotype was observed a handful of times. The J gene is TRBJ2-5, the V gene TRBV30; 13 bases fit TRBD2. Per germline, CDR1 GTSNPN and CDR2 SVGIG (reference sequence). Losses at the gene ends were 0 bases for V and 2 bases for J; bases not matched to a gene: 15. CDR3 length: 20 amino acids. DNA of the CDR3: TGTGCCTGGAGTGTATCCCGGACTAGCGGGAGACGACTGTCACAAGAGACCCAGTACTTC. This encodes CAWSVSRTSGRRLSQETQYF.

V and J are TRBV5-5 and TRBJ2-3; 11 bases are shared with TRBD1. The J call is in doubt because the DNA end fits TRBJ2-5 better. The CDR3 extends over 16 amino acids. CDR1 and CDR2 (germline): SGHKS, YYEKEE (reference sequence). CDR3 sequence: CASSRGQGGSLETQYF. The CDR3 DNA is TGTGCCAGCAGCCGGGGACAGGGGGGTTCGTTAGAGACCCAGTACTTC.

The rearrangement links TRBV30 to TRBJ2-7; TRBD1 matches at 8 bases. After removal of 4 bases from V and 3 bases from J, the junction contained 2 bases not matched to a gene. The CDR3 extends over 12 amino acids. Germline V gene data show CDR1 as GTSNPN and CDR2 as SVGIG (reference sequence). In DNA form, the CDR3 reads TGTGCCTGGACACAGGGGGGCTACGAGCAGTACTTC. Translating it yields CAWTQGGYEQYF.

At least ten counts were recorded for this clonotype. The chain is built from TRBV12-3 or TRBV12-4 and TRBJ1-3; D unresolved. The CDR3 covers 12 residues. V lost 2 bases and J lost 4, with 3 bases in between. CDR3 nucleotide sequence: TGTGCCAGCAGTTTACAAGGAAACACCATATATTTT. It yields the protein CASSLQGNTIYF.

CDR3 sequence: CASSGDGYQPQHF. As DNA, the CDR3 is TGCGCCAGCAGCGGGGACGGATATCAGCCCCAGCATTTT. The chain couples TRBV5-1 to TRBJ1-5; TRBD1 might be the D (5 bases). The V gene's germline CDR1 is SGHRS and CDR2 YFSETQ. V was shortened by 4 bases and J by 5 bases, with 10 bases between the two germline ends. The CDR3 spans 13 residues.

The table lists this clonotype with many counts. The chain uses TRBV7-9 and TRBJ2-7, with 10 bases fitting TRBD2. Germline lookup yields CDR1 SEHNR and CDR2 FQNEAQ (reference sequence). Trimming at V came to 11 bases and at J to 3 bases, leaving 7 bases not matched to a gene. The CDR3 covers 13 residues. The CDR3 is CAGSLAGNYEQYF. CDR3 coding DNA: TGTGCCGGATCACTAGCGGGGAACTACGAGCAGTACTTC.